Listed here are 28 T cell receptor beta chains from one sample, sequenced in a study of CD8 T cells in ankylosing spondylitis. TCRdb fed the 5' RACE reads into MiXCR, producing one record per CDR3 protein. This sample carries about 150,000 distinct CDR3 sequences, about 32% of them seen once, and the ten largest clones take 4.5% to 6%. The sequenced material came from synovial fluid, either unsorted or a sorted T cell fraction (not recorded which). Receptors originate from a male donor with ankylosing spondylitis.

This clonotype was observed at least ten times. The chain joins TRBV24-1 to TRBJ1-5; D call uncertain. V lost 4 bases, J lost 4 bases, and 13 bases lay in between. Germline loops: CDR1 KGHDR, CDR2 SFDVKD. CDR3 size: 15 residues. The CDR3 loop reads CATSDDTAGNQPQHF. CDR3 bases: TGTGCCACCAGTGACGACACCGCGGGGAATCAGCCCCAGCATTTT.

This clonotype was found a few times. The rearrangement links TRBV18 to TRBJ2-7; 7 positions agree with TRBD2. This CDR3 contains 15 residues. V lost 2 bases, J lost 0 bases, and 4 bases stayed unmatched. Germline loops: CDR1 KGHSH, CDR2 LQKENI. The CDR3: CASSPASGNSYEQYF. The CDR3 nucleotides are TGTGCCAGCTCACCAGCCAGCGGGAACTCCTACGAGCAGTACTTC.

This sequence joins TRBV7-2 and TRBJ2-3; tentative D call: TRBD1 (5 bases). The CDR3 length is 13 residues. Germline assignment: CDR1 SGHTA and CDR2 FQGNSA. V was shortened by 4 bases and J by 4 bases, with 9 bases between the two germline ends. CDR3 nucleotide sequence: TGTGCCAGCAGCTCCAGGGATTCAGATACGCAGTATTTT. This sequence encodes CASSSRDSDTQYF.

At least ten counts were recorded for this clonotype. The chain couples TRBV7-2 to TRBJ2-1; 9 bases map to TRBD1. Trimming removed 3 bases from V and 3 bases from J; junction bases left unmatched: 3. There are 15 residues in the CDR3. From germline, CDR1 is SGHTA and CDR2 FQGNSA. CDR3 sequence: CASSLGTGIYNEQFF. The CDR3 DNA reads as TGTGCCAGCAGCTTGGGGACAGGGATCTACAATGAGCAGTTCTTC.

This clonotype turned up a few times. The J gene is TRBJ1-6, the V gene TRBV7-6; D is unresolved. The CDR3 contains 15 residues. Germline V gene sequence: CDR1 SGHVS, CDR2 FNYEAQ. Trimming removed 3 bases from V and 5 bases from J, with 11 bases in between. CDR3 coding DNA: TGTGCCAGCAGCTTTGACCCGCAGCATAATTCACCCCTCCACTTT. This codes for CASSFDPQHNSPLHF.

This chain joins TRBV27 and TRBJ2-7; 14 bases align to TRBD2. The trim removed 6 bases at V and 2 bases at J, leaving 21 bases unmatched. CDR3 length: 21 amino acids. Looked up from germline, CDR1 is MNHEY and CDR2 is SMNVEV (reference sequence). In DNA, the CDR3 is TGTGCCAGCAGCCGGTGGGTCCCGCAGGGACTAGCGGGGGTCCTACCCTACGAGCAGTACTTC. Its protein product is CASSRWVPQGLAGVLPYEQYF.

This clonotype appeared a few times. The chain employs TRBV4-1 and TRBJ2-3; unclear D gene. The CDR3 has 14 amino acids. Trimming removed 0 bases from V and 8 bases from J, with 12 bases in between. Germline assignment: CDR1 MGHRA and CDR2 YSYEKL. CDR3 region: CASSQELREGTQYF. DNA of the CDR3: TGCGCCAGCAGCCAAGAACTAAGGGAAGGTACGCAGTATTTT.

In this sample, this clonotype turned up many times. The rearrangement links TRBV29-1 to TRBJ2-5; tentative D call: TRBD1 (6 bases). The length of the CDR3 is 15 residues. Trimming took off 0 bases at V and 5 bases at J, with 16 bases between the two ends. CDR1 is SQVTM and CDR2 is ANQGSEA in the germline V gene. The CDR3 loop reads CSVEDPAQGRETQYF. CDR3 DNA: TGCAGCGTTGAAGACCCCGCACAGGGTAGGGAGACCCAGTACTTC. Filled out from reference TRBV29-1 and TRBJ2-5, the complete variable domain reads SAVISQKPSRDICQRGTSLTIQCQVDSQVTMMFWYRQQPGQSLTLIATANQGSEATYESGFVIDKFPISRPNLTFSTLTVSNMSPEDSSIYLCSVEDPAQGRETQYFGPGTRLLVL.

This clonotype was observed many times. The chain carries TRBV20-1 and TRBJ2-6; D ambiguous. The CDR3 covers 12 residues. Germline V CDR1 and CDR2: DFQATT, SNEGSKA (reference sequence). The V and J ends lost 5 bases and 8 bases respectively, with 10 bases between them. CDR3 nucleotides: TGCAGTGCTTCAACACCCCCCAACGTCCTGACTTTC. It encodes CSASTPPNVLTF.

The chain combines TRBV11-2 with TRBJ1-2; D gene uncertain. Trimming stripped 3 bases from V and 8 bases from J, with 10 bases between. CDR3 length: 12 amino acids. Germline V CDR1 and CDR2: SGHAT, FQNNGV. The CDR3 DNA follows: TGTGCCAGCAGCTTCGTGTCAGGCGGCTACACCTTC. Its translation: CASSFVSGGYTF.

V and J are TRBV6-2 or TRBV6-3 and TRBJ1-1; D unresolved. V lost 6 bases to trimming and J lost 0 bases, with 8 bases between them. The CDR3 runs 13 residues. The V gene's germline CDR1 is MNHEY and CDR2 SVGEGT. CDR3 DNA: TGTGCCAGCAGGGAACTAGTGAACACTGAAGCTTTCTTT. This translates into CASRELVNTEAFF.

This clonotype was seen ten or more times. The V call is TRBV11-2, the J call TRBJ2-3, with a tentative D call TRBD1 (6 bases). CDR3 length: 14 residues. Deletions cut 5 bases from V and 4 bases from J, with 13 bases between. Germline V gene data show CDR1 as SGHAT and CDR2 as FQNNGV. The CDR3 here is CASSLTTGSDTQYF. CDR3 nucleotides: TGTGCCAGCAGCCTAACTACAGGGTCAGATACGCAGTATTTT.

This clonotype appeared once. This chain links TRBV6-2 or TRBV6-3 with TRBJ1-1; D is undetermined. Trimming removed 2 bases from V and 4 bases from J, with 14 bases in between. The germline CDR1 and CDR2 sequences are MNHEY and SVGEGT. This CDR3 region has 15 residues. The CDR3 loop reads CASSYPTPGVTEAFF. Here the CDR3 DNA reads TGTGCCAGCAGTTACCCGACACCCGGGGTCACTGAAGCTTTCTTT.

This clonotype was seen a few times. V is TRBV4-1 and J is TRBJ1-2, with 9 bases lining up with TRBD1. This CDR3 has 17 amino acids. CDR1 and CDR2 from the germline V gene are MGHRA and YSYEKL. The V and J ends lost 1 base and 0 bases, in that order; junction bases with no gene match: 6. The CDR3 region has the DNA TGCGCCAGCAGCCAAGTAGGGACAGGGAGTACTAACTATGGCTACACCTTC. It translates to CASSQVGTGSTNYGYTF.

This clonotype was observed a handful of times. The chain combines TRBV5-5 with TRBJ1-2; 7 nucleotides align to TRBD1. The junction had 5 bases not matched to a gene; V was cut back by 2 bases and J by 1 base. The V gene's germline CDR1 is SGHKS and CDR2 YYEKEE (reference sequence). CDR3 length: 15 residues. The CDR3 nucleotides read TGTGCCAGCAGCTTAGGGGACAGTCTTAACTATGGCTACACCTTC. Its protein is CASSLGDSLNYGYTF.

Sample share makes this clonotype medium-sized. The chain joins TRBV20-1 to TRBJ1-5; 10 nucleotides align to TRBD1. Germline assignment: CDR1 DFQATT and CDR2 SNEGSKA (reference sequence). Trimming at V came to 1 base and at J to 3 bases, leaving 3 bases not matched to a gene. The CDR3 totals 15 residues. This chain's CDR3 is CSARAGTGDNQPQHF. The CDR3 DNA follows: TGCAGTGCTAGAGCCGGGACAGGGGACAATCAGCCCCAGCATTTT.

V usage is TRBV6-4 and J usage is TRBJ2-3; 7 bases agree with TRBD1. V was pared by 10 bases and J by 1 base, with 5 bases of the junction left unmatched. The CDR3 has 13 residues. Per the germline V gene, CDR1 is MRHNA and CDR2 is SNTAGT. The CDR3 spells CATRQGGTDTQYF. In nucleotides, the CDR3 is TGTGCCACTCGACAGGGTGGCACAGATACGCAGTATTTT.

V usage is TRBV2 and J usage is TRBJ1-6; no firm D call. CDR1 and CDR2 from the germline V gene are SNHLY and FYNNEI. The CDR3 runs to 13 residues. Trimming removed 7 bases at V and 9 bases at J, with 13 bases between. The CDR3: CASTHSSPSPLHF. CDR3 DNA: TGTGCCAGCACTCATAGCAGCCCTTCACCCCTCCACTTT.

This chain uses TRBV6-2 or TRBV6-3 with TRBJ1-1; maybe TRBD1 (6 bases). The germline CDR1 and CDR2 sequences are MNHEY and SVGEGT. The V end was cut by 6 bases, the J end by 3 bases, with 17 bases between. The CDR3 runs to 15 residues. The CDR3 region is CASRPTGKPDTEAFF. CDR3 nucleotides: TGTGCCAGCAGACCAACAGGGAAGCCGGACACTGAAGCTTTCTTT.

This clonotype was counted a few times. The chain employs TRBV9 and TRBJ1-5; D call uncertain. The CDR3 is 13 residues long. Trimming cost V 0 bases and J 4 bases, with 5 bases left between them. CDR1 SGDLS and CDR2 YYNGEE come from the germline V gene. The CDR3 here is CASSVGLNQPQHF. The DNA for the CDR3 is TGTGCCAGCAGCGTAGGGCTGAATCAGCCCCAGCATTTT.

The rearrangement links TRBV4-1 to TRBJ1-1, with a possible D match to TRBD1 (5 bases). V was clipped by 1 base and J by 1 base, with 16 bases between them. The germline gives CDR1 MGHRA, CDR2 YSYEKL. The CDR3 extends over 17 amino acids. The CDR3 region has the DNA TGCGCCAGCAGCCAAGGGATTGGCGACAGTTCGAACACTGAAGCTTTCTTT. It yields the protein CASSQGIGDSSNTEAFF.

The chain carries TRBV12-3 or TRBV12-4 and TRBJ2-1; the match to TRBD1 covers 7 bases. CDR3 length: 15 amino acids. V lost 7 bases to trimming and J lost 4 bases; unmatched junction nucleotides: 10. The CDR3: CASNTGQATYNEQFF. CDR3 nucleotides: TGTGCCAGCAATACCGGACAGGCAACTTACAATGAGCAGTTCTTC.

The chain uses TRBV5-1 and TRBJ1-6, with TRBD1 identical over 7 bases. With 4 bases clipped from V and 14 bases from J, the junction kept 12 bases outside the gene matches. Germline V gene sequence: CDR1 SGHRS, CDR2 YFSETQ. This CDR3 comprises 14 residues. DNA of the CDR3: TGCGCCAGCAGCGAACAGGGGCTTGGGGTGGCCCTCCACTTT. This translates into CASSEQGLGVALHF.

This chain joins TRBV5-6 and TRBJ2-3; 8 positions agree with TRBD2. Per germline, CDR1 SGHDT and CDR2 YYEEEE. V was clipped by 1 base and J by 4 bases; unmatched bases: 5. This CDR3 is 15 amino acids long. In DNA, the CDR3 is TGTGCCAGCAGCTTGCTTCTAGCGGGCTCAGATACGCAGTATTTT. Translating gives CASSLLLAGSDTQYF. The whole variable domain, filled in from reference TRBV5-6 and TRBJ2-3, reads DAGVTQSPTHLIKTRGQQVTLRCSPKSGHDTVSWYQQALGQGPQFIFQYYEEEERQRGNFPDRFSGHQFPNYSSELNVNALLLGDSALYLCASSLLLAGSDTQYFGPGTRLTVL.

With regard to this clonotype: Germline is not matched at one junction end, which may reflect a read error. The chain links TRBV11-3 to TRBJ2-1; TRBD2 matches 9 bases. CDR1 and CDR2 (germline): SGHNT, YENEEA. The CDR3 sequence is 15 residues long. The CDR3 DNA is TGTACCAGCAGCACAGGACTAGCGTCCTACAATGAGCAGTTCTTC. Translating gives CTSSTGLASYNEQFF.

CDR3 amino acids: CASSPTGGRGETQYF. The DNA for the CDR3 is TGTGCCAGCAGCCCTACAGGGGGACGGGGAGAGACCCAGTACTTC. The chain combines TRBV14 with TRBJ2-5; TRBD1 agrees at 8 bases. This CDR3 has 15 residues. V lost 4 bases, J lost 4 bases, and 8 bases stayed unmatched. Germline CDR1 and CDR2: SGHDN and FVKESK.

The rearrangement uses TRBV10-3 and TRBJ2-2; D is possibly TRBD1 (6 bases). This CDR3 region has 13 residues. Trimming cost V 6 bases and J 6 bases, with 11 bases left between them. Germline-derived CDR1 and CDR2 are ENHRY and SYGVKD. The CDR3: CAIRSQGSGELFF. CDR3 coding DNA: TGTGCCATCAGATCACAGGGTTCCGGGGAGCTGTTTTTT.

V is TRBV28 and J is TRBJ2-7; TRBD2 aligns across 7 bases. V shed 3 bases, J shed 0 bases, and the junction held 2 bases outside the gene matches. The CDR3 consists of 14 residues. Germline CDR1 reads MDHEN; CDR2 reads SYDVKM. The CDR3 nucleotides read TGTGCCAGCAGTTTTGGACTAGTCTCCTACGAGCAGTACTTC. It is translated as CASSFGLVSYEQYF.